A selection of T cell receptor beta chains follows, all from one sample in a study of cytomegalovirus exposure and HLA in healthy donors. The assay was immunoSEQ multiplex PCR, and TCRdb's table has in-frame clones only and misses some. The sample contains about 160,000 clones, about 80% of which appear only once. The specimen sequenced was PBMCs. These receptors came from a man younger than 45 in good health and CMV-seronegative. The CDR3 runs from the conserved cysteine through the conserved F or W. D genes are given only for firm matches. Size values are once, few and many counts, or a class for expanded clones, and some rows have none.

D: NA
V: TRBV7-9
size: NA
J: TRBJ1-2
DNA: TGTGCCAGCAGCATACAGTTATCTAACTATGGCTACACCTTC
CDR3: CASSIQLSNYGYTF

D: NA
V: TRBV13
size: NA
J: TRBJ2-3
DNA: TGTGCCAGCAGCTTAGGCCACTCCACAGATACGCAGTATTTT
CDR3: CASSLGHSTDTQYF

D: TRBD1
V: TRBV6-5
size: NA
J: TRBJ2-7
DNA: TGTGCCAGCAGTTTAACCGGGACAGGGTACGAGCAGTACTTC
CDR3: CASSLTGTGYEQYF

D: NA
V: TRBV10-1
size: NA
J: TRBJ1-6
DNA: TGCGCCAGCAGTGGATCAGGGAATAATTCACCCCTCCACTTT
CDR3: CASSGSGNNSPLHF

D: NA
V: TRBV4-1
size: NA
J: TRBJ2-7
DNA: TGCGCCAGCAGCCAAGACCACAGGGTGGAAGAGCAGTACTTC
CDR3: CASSQDHRVEEQYF

D: NA
V: TRBV5-1
size: NA
J: TRBJ2-2
DNA: TGCGCCAGCAGCTTGGTGGGACTGAACACCGGGGAGCTGTTTTTT
CDR3: CASSLVGLNTGELFF

D: TRBD1
V: TRBV4-1
size: NA
J: TRBJ2-1
DNA: TGCGCCAGCAGCGAGACAGGGTTGCGGGAGCAGTTCTTC
CDR3: CASSETGLREQFF

D: TRBD1
V: TRBV4-3
size: NA
J: TRBJ1-2
DNA: TGCGCCAGCAGCCCCCAGACAGGGGGCGGCGGCTACACCTTC
CDR3: CASSPQTGGGGYTF

D: NA
V: TRBV15
size: once
J: TRBJ2-6
DNA: TGTGCCACCAGCAGGGTCAACAGGGCCACTGGGGCCAACGTCCTGACTTTC
CDR3: CATSRVNRATGANVLTF

D: NA
V: TRBV6-5
size: NA
J: TRBJ1-1
DNA: TGTGCCAGCAGGCAGGGCCTCGGGGGGGCTTTCTTT
CDR3: CASRQGLGGAFF

D: NA
V: TRBV18
size: NA
J: TRBJ2-6
DNA: TGTGCCAGCTCACCACTTGGCGGGACCTCCTCTGGGGCCAACGTCCTGACTTTC
CDR3: CASSPLGGTSSGANVLTF

D: TRBD1
V: TRBV30
size: NA
J: TRBJ1-1
DNA: TGTGCCTGGAGGGCGCAGGGGGGTCAGGTCACTGAAGCTTTCTTT
CDR3: CAWRAQGGQVTEAFF

D: NA
V: TRBV21-1
size: NA
J: TRBJ1-1
DNA: TGTGCCAGCAGCAAAGAACAGCAAAGTGAAGCTTTCTTT
CDR3: CASSKEQQSEAFF

D: NA
V: TRBV28
size: NA
J: TRBJ1-2
DNA: TGTGCCAGCAGTTTGGGGCAGACCATTAACTATGGCTACACCTTC
CDR3: CASSLGQTINYGYTF

D: TRBD1
V: TRBV28
size: NA
J: TRBJ1-1
DNA: TGTGCCAGCAGCTCCGGGACAGGGATAAAAGCTTTCTTT
CDR3: CASSSGTGIKAFF

D: NA
V: TRBV6-1
size: NA
J: TRBJ2-7
DNA: TGTGCCAGCAGTGAAGCAAGGACAGCCCGCTGGGAGCAGTACTTC
CDR3: CASSEARTARWEQYF

D: TRBD1
V: TRBV18
size: NA
J: TRBJ2-7
DNA: TGTGCCAGCTCACTTCCCGGGACAGGGGTCGAGCAGTACTTC
CDR3: CASSLPGTGVEQYF

D: NA
V: TRBV10-2
size: NA
J: TRBJ2-5
DNA: TGCGCCAGCAGGGTAGCCTCCGATAGAGAGACCCAGTACTTC
CDR3: CASRVASDRETQYF

D: NA
V: TRBV19
size: NA
J: TRBJ2-3
DNA: TGTGCCAGTAGTATAGATCCCCCAATCCGGAGCACAGATACGCAGTATTTT
CDR3: CASSIDPPIRSTDTQYF

D: NA
V: TRBV4-3
size: once
J: TRBJ1-2
DNA: TGCGCCAGCAGCCAAGATGGGCCTAACGGTGTAGCTAACTATGGCTACACCTTC
CDR3: CASSQDGPNGVANYGYTF

D: NA
V: TRBV7-6
size: NA
J: TRBJ1-5
DNA: TGTGCCAGCAGCCCCGCCGGCAGGAATCAGCCCCAGCATTTT
CDR3: CASSPAGRNQPQHF

D: TRBD2
V: TRBV7-2
size: few
J: TRBJ2-7
DNA: TGTGCCAGCAGCTTAGCGCGGGGGGACCCCTACGAGCAGTACTTC
CDR3: CASSLARGDPYEQYF

D: TRBD2
V: TRBV5-1
size: NA
J: TRBJ2-2
DNA: TGCGCCAGCAGCCCTCCGGGACTAGCGGGTGTTCAAGGCGGGGAGCTGTTTTTT
CDR3: CASSPPGLAGVQGGELFF

D: TRBD1
V: TRBV27
size: NA
J: TRBJ2-7
DNA: TGTGCCAGCAGTTCTCCCCGACAGGGGTCAGGGTACGAGCAGTACTTC
CDR3: CASSSPRQGSGYEQYF

D: NA
V: TRBV9
size: NA
J: TRBJ2-3
DNA: TGTGCCAGCAGCGTAGGGCTAGCTCGGGATACGCAGTATTTT
CDR3: CASSVGLARDTQYF

D: NA
V: TRBV7-9
size: NA
J: TRBJ2-7
DNA: TGTGCCAGCAGCTTCCTGACAGGACCCATGGACGAGCAGTACTTC
CDR3: CASSFLTGPMDEQYF

D: NA
V: TRBV28
size: NA
J: TRBJ2-7
DNA: TGTGCCAGCAGTTTATTAGGGACTGGCCGCTACGAGCAGTACTTC
CDR3: CASSLLGTGRYEQYF

D: NA
V: TRBV25-1
size: once
J: TRBJ2-7
DNA: TGTGCCAGCAGTGGGGCGGGAATCCACGAGCAGTACTTC
CDR3: CASSGAGIHEQYF

D: NA
V: TRBV7-2
size: NA
J: TRBJ2-5
DNA: TGTGCCAGCAGCATATCCCGGGTGGAGACCCAGTACTTC
CDR3: CASSISRVETQYF

D: NA
V: TRBV5-6
size: NA
J: TRBJ2-5
DNA: TGTGCCAGCAGCTTACCAGCGTTCCAAGAGACCCAGTACTTC
CDR3: CASSLPAFQETQYF

D: TRBD1
V: TRBV6-5
size: NA
J: TRBJ2-7
DNA: TGTGCCAGCAGTCTACAGGGGGACTCCTACGAGCAGTACTTC
CDR3: CASSLQGDSYEQYF

D: TRBD2
V: TRBV4-3
size: NA
J: TRBJ2-1
DNA: TGCGCCAGCAGCCAGTATAGCGGGGGGGGGTTCAATGAGCAGTTCTTC
CDR3: CASSQYSGGGFNEQFF

D: TRBD1
V: TRBV10-3
size: NA
J: TRBJ2-1
DNA: TGTGCCATCAGTGAGTGGGACAGTGCAAATGAGCAGTTCTTC
CDR3: CAISEWDSANEQFF

D: NA
V: TRBV7-2
size: NA
J: TRBJ2-1
DNA: TGTGCCAGCAGCTCTGGGAGCGAGTTTAACAATGAGCAGTTCTTC
CDR3: CASSSGSEFNNEQFF

D: TRBD2
V: TRBV11-3
size: once
J: TRBJ2-3
DNA: TGTGCCAGCAGCTTTAAGCGGGGGGGCACAGATACGCAGTATTTT
CDR3: CASSFKRGGTDTQYF